This T cell receptor (beta chain) was identified in a study of metastatic and nonmetastatic thyroid tumors. Turning to the study itself: Comparison of repertoires was carried out across blood and tumor or nodule tissue from malignant and benign thyroid patients.

In the case of this clone: As yet, its antigen is unknown.

The CDR3 consists of 14 residues. Germline loops: CDR1 LGHNA, CDR2 YNFKEQ. The V end lost 0 bases, the J end lost 5 bases, and 11 bases lay between the germline ends. Study outcomes and limitations: Reported TCR beta diversity, measured in blood and tumor, was significantly higher for malignant thyroid tumors than for benign nodules.

No treatment of any kind had been given to any patient before thyroid surgery. Methods used by the authors: A classifier of distant metastasis in papillary thyroid cancer was built from CDR3 differences (across clinicopathological groups). MiXCR re-clonotyped the PCR reads for TCRdb. Here the V and J calls rest on TCRdb's processing, not on the authors' analysis. The sample has some 29,000 clones; around 17% are singletons. The chain couples TRBV4-2 to TRBJ2-7, with D possibly being TRBD1 or TRBD2 (5 bases each). Sequenced input: blood. The source of this sequence is a female donor with papillary thyroid cancer or a benign thyroid nodule (not recorded which). Some clones in this sample may be carry-over from other donors' samples. CDR3: CASSQEPGLHEQYF. The DNA of the CDR3 is TGTGCCAGCAGCCAAGAGCCGGGGCTCCACGAGCAGTACTTC.